This TCR beta chain was documented in a study of monozygotic twins with inflammatory bowel disease. Points from the study as a whole: Some repertoire variability may stem from patients' differing immunosuppressive treatments. Among IBD patients, TCRbeta diversity (inverse Simpson) was lower than in healthy co-twins.

Each TCR library used 3500 ng of total RNA. Amplification of TCRalpha and TCRbeta cDNA involved two nested PCRs that ran for roughly 17 and 9 cycles. TCRdb reprocessed the 5' RACE reads and keeps a single row for each CDR3 protein, giving no DNA. This table holds a few hundred thousand distinct CDR3 sequences. The CDR3 extends over 13 amino acids. Germline-derived CDR1 and CDR2 are SGHTA and FQGNSA. Concerning this clonotype: The antigen remains undetermined.

The clonotype comes from a human donor with ulcerative colitis or Crohn's disease, or a healthy co-twin of an affected twin (not recorded which). This chain connects TRBV7-2 to TRBJ2-7. The sample taken for sequencing was blood. The CDR3 region is CASSSWASYEQYF.